The present entry profiles one TCR beta chain with its context. The sample belongs to a study of blood T cell repertoires in COVID-19. Study-wide background: The cDNA or gDNA used as material had been derived from T cells, B-cell-depleted T cells, or PBMCs.

The length of the CDR3 is 17 residues. Germline assignment: CDR1 KGHSH and CDR2 LQKENI. Trimming removed 0 bases from V and 5 bases from J; junction bases left unmatched: 11. In the source study's methods: Quantification of nucleated cells was approximated via reference gene primer amplification. The method was immunoSEQ multiplex PCR; TCRdb's version includes in-frame clones alone and lacks a portion of them. D and trimming come from the DNA, and the V and J calls and clone size come from that table. The sample has roughly 380,000 clones, 89% seen once; the top ten hold 1.5% to 1.9%. This sequence was found in a woman in her 40s with COVID-19, enrolled during active disease. The gene calls are TRBV18 and TRBJ2-5, with 8 bases fitting TRBD2. The sequenced sample consisted of peripheral blood. CDR3 protein: CASSPPGSGGPRETQYF. CDR3 bases: TGTGCCAGCTCACCACCGGGAAGCGGGGGCCCTAGGGAGACCCAGTACTTC.